A single sample gave rise to the 10 T cell receptor beta chains below, sequenced in a study of cytotoxic CD8 clonotypes in ibrutinib-treated CLL. Repertoires were generated with immunoSEQ multiplex PCR, while TCRdb's copy carries only in-frame clones and drops some. The sample lists about 310,000 clones, around four fifths seen once, with over 5.5% in the top ten. The sequencing used PBMCs, collected before ibrutinib treatment. These receptors all stem from a human donor with chronic lymphocytic leukemia.

This clone occurred once. V gene TRBV27 combines with J gene TRBJ2-1; 7 positions match TRBD1. The ends lost 5 bases at V and 5 bases at J; junction bases unmatched: 6. This CDR3 spans 14 amino acids. Germline loops: CDR1 MNHEY, CDR2 SMNVEV (reference sequence). CDR3: CASSHTGAHNEQFF. In DNA form, the CDR3 reads TGTGCCAGCAGTCACACAGGGGCGCACAATGAGCAGTTCTTC.

The chain recombines TRBV7-9 with TRBJ2-2, with D tentatively TRBD2 (6 bases). The V end lost 3 bases, the J end lost 4 bases, and 9 bases lay between the germline ends. Per germline, CDR1 SEHNR and CDR2 FQNEAQ (reference sequence). The CDR3 length is 14 residues. The CDR3 is CASSFGSRTGELFF. The CDR3 region has the DNA TGTGCCAGCAGCTTCGGGAGCCGCACCGGGGAGCTGTTTTTT.

The V and J genes are TRBV7-9 and TRBJ1-1; TRBD1 aligns across 11 bases. There are 15 residues in the CDR3. Trimming cost V 5 bases and J 4 bases; bases outside gene matches: 6. Germline V gives CDR1 SEHNR, CDR2 FQNEAQ (reference sequence). The CDR3 is CASSKAGTGGTEAFF. DNA for the CDR3: TGTGCCAGCAGCAAAGCCGGGACAGGGGGCACTGAAGCTTTCTTT.

The chain employs TRBV28 and TRBJ2-7, with a tentative D call TRBD2 (5 bases). Per the germline V gene, CDR1 is MDHEN and CDR2 is SYDVKM. V was cut by 3 bases and J by 3 bases, with 12 bases left in between. The CDR3 is 14 amino acids. CDR3 loop: CASSFRGRGYEQYF. CDR3 bases: TGTGCCAGCAGTTTTCGGGGTAGAGGCTACGAGCAGTACTTC.

The chain has TRBV27 and TRBJ1-5; 9 bases are a match to TRBD1. CDR1 and CDR2 (germline): MNHEY, SMNVEV (reference sequence). This CDR3 is 15 amino acids long. The J segment lost 4 bases and the V segment lost 5 bases, leaving 6 bases of the junction unmatched. The CDR3 sequence: CASSRGTGKNQPQHF. DNA of the CDR3: TGTGCCAGCAGTCGAGGGACAGGGAAGAATCAGCCCCAGCATTTT.

The chain uses TRBV6-5 and TRBJ2-7; 7 bases match TRBD1. The CDR3 covers 13 residues. Unmatched junction bases numbered 3, after V lost 6 bases and J lost 1 base. Germline loops: CDR1 MNHEY, CDR2 SVGAGI. CDR3 in DNA: TGTGCCAGCAGCCGACAGGGTTCCTACGAGCAGTACTTC. Its translation is CASSRQGSYEQYF.

The CDR3 sequence: CAWIRRPGQGAEKLFF. CDR3 nucleotides: TGTGCCTGGATCCGCCGTCCTGGACAGGGGGCAGAAAAACTGTTTTTT. The V gene is TRBV30, the J gene TRBJ1-4; the match to TRBD1 covers 11 bases. CDR1 and CDR2 from the germline V gene are GTSNPN and SVGIG (reference sequence). V shed 4 bases and J 8 bases; nucleotides not matched to a gene: 12. CDR3 size: 16 residues.

This clone was seen just once. This chain links TRBV19 with TRBJ1-3; no clear D gene. CDR1 and CDR2 (germline): LNHDA, SQIVND (reference sequence). V lost 5 bases, J lost 1 base, and 6 bases lay in between. The CDR3 length is 13 residues. The CDR3 nucleotides are TGTGCCAGTAGTGTTCTGTCTGGAAACACCATATATTTT. Its translation: CASSVLSGNTIYF.

This clone has more than one count but fewer than ten. The chain joins TRBV5-1 to TRBJ2-7, with D possibly being TRBD1 (5 bases). CDR1 and CDR2 (germline): SGHRS, YFSETQ. Trimming took off 0 bases at V and 5 bases at J, with 6 bases between the two ends. The CDR3 extends over 12 amino acids. The CDR3 protein is CASSLAGNEQYF. CDR3 nucleotides: TGCGCCAGCAGCTTGGCAGGGAACGAGCAGTACTTC.

This clone showed up just a few times. The J gene is TRBJ1-5, the V gene TRBV10-3, with D hard to call. The V end was cut by 2 bases, the J end by 3 bases, with 2 bases between. This CDR3 comprises 12 residues. Per the germline V gene, CDR1 is ENHRY and CDR2 is SYGVKD. The CDR3 loop reads CAISEPNQPQHF. The CDR3 DNA follows: TGTGCCATCAGTGAGCCCAATCAGCCCCAGCATTTT.